The 27 T cell receptor beta chains reported below all come from one sample, sequenced in a study of blood T cell repertoires in COVID-19. Generated by immunoSEQ multiplex PCR, the TCRdb table keeps only in-frame clones and is missing some. The sample records about 250,000 clones, approximately 84% being singletons. Sequenced: PBMCs or T cells enriched from blood (not recorded which). These receptor sequences come from a man younger than 35 who had recovered from COVID-19.

The V call is TRBV15, the J call TRBJ2-6; D not certain. V lost 1 base to trimming and J lost 0 bases, with 7 bases between them. Looked up from germline, CDR1 is LNHNV and CDR2 is YYDKDF (reference sequence). This CDR3 is 16 amino acids long. CDR3 in DNA: TGTGCCACCAGCAGAGCGCTAGACTCTGGGGCCAACGTCCTGACTTTC. Translation gives CATSRALDSGANVLTF.

This clone has just a few counts. The chain is built from TRBV11-3 and TRBJ2-7; 10 bases are shared with TRBD2. The trim removed 6 bases at V and 3 bases at J, leaving 11 bases unmatched. The length of the CDR3 is 16 residues. CDR1 is SGHNT and CDR2 is YENEEA in the germline V gene. DNA of the CDR3: TGTGCCAGCAGGGGCCTAGCGGGAGCTGGAGGCTACGAGCAGTACTTC. Protein product: CASRGLAGAGGYEQYF.

This clone was observed a single time. This sequence joins TRBV5-4 and TRBJ2-3; TRBD2 agrees at 9 bases. The germline gives CDR1 SGHNT, CDR2 YYREEE (reference sequence). Trimming at V came to 1 base and at J to 9 bases, leaving 6 bases not matched to a gene. The CDR3 spans 14 residues. CDR3 loop: CASSLPLAGDTQYF. CDR3 DNA: TGTGCCAGCAGCTTGCCATTAGCGGGAGACACGCAGTATTTT.

V usage is TRBV18 and J usage is TRBJ2-5, with TRBD2 as a possible D gene (5 bases). Per germline, CDR1 KGHSH and CDR2 LQKENI. The V end lost 4 bases, the J end lost 4 bases, and 13 bases lay between the germline ends. The CDR3 spans 14 residues. The CDR3 region has the DNA TGTGCCAGCTCACGAGCTGGCGGGCTAGAGACCCAGTACTTC. It is translated as CASSRAGGLETQYF.

The chain's CDR3 is CASSPQGTGANVLTF. CDR3 DNA: TGTGCCAGCAGTCCACAGGGGACTGGGGCCAACGTCCTGACTTTC. V gene TRBV11-3 combines with J gene TRBJ2-6; 7 nucleotides match TRBD1. Per the germline V gene, CDR1 is SGHNT and CDR2 is YENEEA. Unmatched junction bases numbered 4, after V lost 6 bases and J lost 2 bases. The CDR3 has 15 amino acids.

The V gene is TRBV30, the J gene TRBJ1-5; TRBD1 might be the D (6 bases). Germline V gene sequence: CDR1 GTSNPN, CDR2 SVGIG (reference sequence). The CDR3 is made up of 13 amino acids. V shed 0 bases and J shed 7 bases, with 10 bases lying between them. The CDR3 loop reads CAWSVKGVQPQHF. CDR3 bases: TGTGCCTGGAGTGTAAAGGGGGTACAGCCCCAGCATTTT.

This clone has a single count. This chain links TRBV3-1 (or the pseudogene TRBV3-2) with TRBJ2-7, with 7 bases identical to TRBD2. Germline V gives CDR1 LGHDT, CDR2 YNNKEL (reference sequence). This CDR3 is 15 amino acids long. V lost 6 bases to trimming and J lost 0 bases; unmatched junction nucleotides: 8. The CDR3, as DNA: TGTGCCAGCAGTCGGACAAGCGGGGACTCCTACGAGCAGTACTTC. Protein: CASSRTSGDSYEQYF.

The chain couples TRBV9 to TRBJ2-5, with D possibly matching TRBD2 (5 bases). The germline V gene encodes CDR1 SGDLS and CDR2 YYNGEE. This CDR3 has 13 amino acids. V was cut by 4 bases and J by 2 bases, with 9 bases left in between. CDR3 nucleotides: TGTGCCAGCAGCACCGGACTGCAAGAGACCCAGTACTTC. It translates to CASSTGLQETQYF.

CDR3 sequence reads: CASSEASGGRQPQHF. CDR3 DNA sequence: TGTGCCAGCAGTGAAGCCTCCGGGGGGCGTCAGCCCCAGCATTTT. The chain combines TRBV2 with TRBJ1-5; D possibly corresponds to TRBD1 (6 bases). Germline V gene lookup returns CDR1 SNHLY and CDR2 FYNNEI. V gave up 0 bases and J gave up 6 bases, with 12 bases separating them. CDR3 length: 15 amino acids.

This chain connects TRBV6-5 to TRBJ2-7; D gene ambiguous. The germline V and J ends were trimmed by 6 bases and 3 bases, with 18 bases remaining between them. Germline V gene sequence: CDR1 MNHEY, CDR2 SVGAGI. The CDR3 loop spans 15 amino acids. This chain's CDR3 is CASSPRGVTGYEQYF. CDR3 bases: TGTGCCAGCAGCCCCAGAGGAGTAACGGGCTACGAGCAGTACTTC.

This clone appeared once. The V call is TRBV7-3, the J call TRBJ2-5, with D unclear. The CDR3 is made up of 13 amino acids. Germline-derived CDR1 and CDR2 are SGHTA and FQGTGA. V lost 5 bases, J lost 2 bases, and 9 bases lay in between. The CDR3 reads CASSPNYQETQYF. CDR3 sequence (DNA): TGTGCCAGCAGCCCTAACTATCAAGAGACCCAGTACTTC.

This clone appeared a single time. V and J are TRBV6-1 and TRBJ1-4; the D gene is possibly TRBD1 (5 bases). The V and J ends lost 1 base and 6 bases respectively, with 15 bases between them. The germline V gene encodes CDR1 MNHNS and CDR2 SASEGT. CDR3 size: 16 residues. The CDR3 reads CASSEVQGRGDEKLFF. CDR3 sequence (DNA): TGTGCCAGCAGTGAAGTCCAGGGAAGGGGTGATGAAAAACTGTTTTTT.

The CDR3 sequence: CASSAAGASYNEQFF. The DNA of the CDR3 is TGTGCCAGCAGCGCCGCGGGAGCCTCCTACAATGAGCAGTTCTTC. The chain is built from TRBV9 and TRBJ2-1; TRBD2 agrees at 7 bases. This CDR3 spans 15 amino acids. In germline, CDR1 is SGDLS, CDR2 YYNGEE. V lost 3 bases to trimming and J lost 0 bases; unmatched junction nucleotides: 3.

V is TRBV10-3 and J is TRBJ1-3; 7 positions agree with TRBD1. Trimming took 11 bases from V and 0 from J; bases not matched to a gene: 4. The CDR3 has 13 amino acids. Germline values: CDR1 ENHRY, CDR2 SYGVKD. In DNA, the CDR3 is TGTGCCGGCCGACAGGGCTCTGGAAACACCATATATTTT. Its protein is CAGRQGSGNTIYF.

This chain links TRBV7-9 with TRBJ1-1; 9 nucleotides line up with TRBD1. Germline V gene lookup returns CDR1 SEHNR and CDR2 FQNEAQ (reference sequence). Trimming at V came to 1 base and at J to 6 bases, leaving 9 bases not matched to a gene. This CDR3 has 16 residues. In DNA, the CDR3 is TGTGCCAGCAGCTTAGACCCCGGGACAGGGATCCCTGAAGCTTTCTTT. It encodes CASSLDPGTGIPEAFF.

A remark on this clone: Other DNA sequences within the sample encode an identical CDR3. The genes are TRBV6-5 and TRBJ2-1, with D possibly being TRBD2 (5 bases). The germline V gene has CDR1 MNHEY and CDR2 SVGAGI. CDR3 length: 13 residues. The V and J ends lost 2 bases and 5 bases respectively, with 7 bases between them. The DNA for the CDR3 is TGTGCCAGCAGTTACGGGAGCGACAATGAGCAGTTCTTC. This codes for CASSYGSDNEQFF.

The gene calls are TRBV18 and TRBJ1-2; 7 bases align to TRBD1. The CDR3 extends over 14 amino acids. Germline trimming cut 4 bases from V and 5 bases from J; bases unmatched to any gene: 7. CDR1 is KGHSH and CDR2 is LQKENI in the germline V gene. CDR3 DNA sequence: TGTGCCAGCTCACGACCGGACAGGCAGTATGGCTACACCTTC. It yields the protein CASSRPDRQYGYTF.

The V call is TRBV19, the J call TRBJ1-1; 8 positions agree with TRBD1. V lost 1 base to trimming and J lost 0 bases; unmatched junction nucleotides: 4. CDR1 is LNHDA and CDR2 is SQIVND in the germline V gene (reference sequence). The CDR3 has 16 residues. DNA for the CDR3: TGTGCCAGTAGTATAGCTTCGGACAGGGTGAACACTGAAGCTTTCTTT. Its protein product is CASSIASDRVNTEAFF. The complete variable domain, with remaining parts taken from reference TRBV19 and TRBJ1-1, reads DGGITQSPKYLFRKEGQNVTLSCEQNLNHDAMYWYRQDPGQGLRLIYYSQIVNDFQKGDIAEGYSVSREKKESFPLTVTSAQKNPTAFYLCASSIASDRVNTEAFFGQGTRLTVV.

This clone was recorded a few times. The rearrangement uses TRBV7-9 and TRBJ2-7; D is uncertain. Germline V gives CDR1 SEHNR, CDR2 FQNEAQ (reference sequence). V lost 1 base to trimming and J lost 3 bases, with 10 bases between them. The CDR3 consists of 14 residues. CDR3 region: CASSLGSSFYEQYF. Written as DNA, the CDR3 is TGTGCCAGCAGCTTAGGGAGTAGCTTCTACGAGCAGTACTTC.

The V gene is TRBV10-3, the J gene TRBJ1-2; TRBD1 matches 12 bases. Unmatched junction bases numbered 2, after V lost 6 bases and J lost 0 bases. From germline, CDR1 is ENHRY and CDR2 SYGVKD. The CDR3 runs to 15 residues. CDR3 sequence reads: CAISGTGGANYGYTF. CDR3 nucleotides: TGTGCCATCAGCGGGACAGGGGGCGCTAACTATGGCTACACCTTC.

This clone was observed a single time. CDR3 region: CASSDRTGERGTEAFF. As DNA, the CDR3 is TGTGCCAGCTCTGATCGGACAGGGGAAAGAGGAACTGAAGCTTTCTTT. The rearrangement links TRBV18 to TRBJ1-1; the match to TRBD1 covers 9 bases. Trimming at V came to 6 bases and at J to 5 bases, leaving 13 bases not matched to a gene. The CDR3 totals 16 residues. Germline assignment: CDR1 KGHSH and CDR2 LQKENI. Drawing the rest from reference TRBV18 and TRBJ1-1, the complete variable domain is NAGVMQNPRHLVRRRGQEARLRCSPMKGHSHVYWYRQLPEEGLKFMVYLQKENIIDESGMPKERFSAEFPKEGPSILRIQQVVRGDSAAYFCASSDRTGERGTEAFFGQGTRLTVV.

This clone was recorded at least ten times. The chain employs TRBV18 and TRBJ2-7, with 7 bases identical to TRBD2. The junction had 11 bases not matched to a gene; V was cut back by 0 bases and J by 6 bases. The V gene's germline CDR1 is KGHSH and CDR2 LQKENI. The CDR3 has 16 residues. The CDR3 region is CASSPPASGIMGEQYF. DNA of the CDR3: TGTGCCAGCTCACCACCAGCCAGCGGGATTATGGGCGAGCAGTACTTC.

The chain recombines TRBV19 with TRBJ2-1; 7 nucleotides agree with TRBD2. The V gene end was trimmed by 1 base and the J gene end by 14 bases; junction bases not matched to a gene: 5. There are 12 residues in the CDR3. Germline CDR1 is LNHDA and CDR2 is SQIVND (reference sequence). The CDR3 DNA sequence: TGTGCCAGTAGTATAGCAGGCGGGGGTAAGTTCTTC. This encodes CASSIAGGGKFF.

The chain recombines TRBV30 with TRBJ2-2, with a tentative D call TRBD2 (5 bases). CDR1 is GTSNPN, CDR2 SVGIG, per germline (reference sequence). V lost 0 bases, J lost 7 bases, and 12 bases lay in between. The CDR3 is 14 amino acids. Here the CDR3 reads CAWSVRWENGELFF. The CDR3 nucleotides read TGTGCCTGGAGTGTACGATGGGAGAACGGGGAGCTGTTTTTT.

The chain combines TRBV19 with TRBJ2-3; no clear D gene. This CDR3 contains 14 residues. Trimming shortened V by 7 bases and J by 0 bases, and 11 bases separated the two germline ends. Germline CDR1 reads LNHDA; CDR2 reads SQIVND (reference sequence). The CDR3 sequence: CASTPSPSTDTQYF. In DNA, the CDR3 is TGTGCCAGTACCCCTTCCCCTAGCACAGATACGCAGTATTTT. The full variable domain, its missing parts supplied by reference TRBV19 and TRBJ2-3, is DGGITQSPKYLFRKEGQNVTLSCEQNLNHDAMYWYRQDPGQGLRLIYYSQIVNDFQKGDIAEGYSVSREKKESFPLTVTSAQKNPTAFYLCASTPSPSTDTQYFGPGTRLTVL.

The J gene is TRBJ2-2, the V gene TRBV5-1, with TRBD1 matching 8 bases. The CDR3 covers 14 residues. Per germline, CDR1 SGHRS and CDR2 YFSETQ. Losses at the gene ends were 3 bases for V and 4 bases for J; bases not matched to a gene: 2. Here the CDR3 reads CASSYGQGTGELFF. The CDR3 DNA sequence: TGCGCCAGCAGCTACGGACAGGGCACCGGGGAGCTGTTTTTT.

V and J are TRBV7-2 and TRBJ2-5; D unresolved. The V gene lost 7 bases and the J gene lost 4 bases, with 19 bases spanning the gap. Germline-derived CDR1 and CDR2 are SGHTA and FQGNSA. The CDR3 sequence is 15 residues long. CDR3 sequence: CASTWVQVSSETQYF. CDR3 in DNA: TGTGCCAGCACCTGGGTTCAGGTTTCGTCAGAGACCCAGTACTTC.